This T cell receptor (beta chain) was sequenced for a study of cytomegalovirus exposure and HLA in healthy donors (dated by TCRdb to about 2017). Some background on the complete study: According to an earlier analysis of a few hundred of the donors, roughly 180 million T cells yielded approximately 120 million unique TCR beta sequences and about 300 Gb of sequence data. An early release that covered approximately 600 HLA-typed donors contained approximately 300 gigabases of sequencing data and tens of millions of unique TCR sequences. Among the roughly 400 genotyped donors, under 90% belonged to the genetic ancestry cluster associated with self-reported Caucasian donors. The study aimed to test whether signatures of past pathogen exposure could be identified by cataloging public T cell receptors. The T cell repertoires of around 670 subjects were profiled by immunosequencing and related to cytomegalovirus serostatus. In addition to the first cohort of 650 to 800 subjects, a separate validation cohort of around 110 different subjects was used. To predict cytomegalovirus infection status, the study brought together high-throughput TCR immunosequencing, statistical association of individual TCRs with disease status, and machine learning. To study patterns of TCR occurrence, a later analysis re-analyzed previously published TCR beta repertoires from 666 donors and added high-resolution HLA genotyping. Rather than drawing on any new phenotypic data, the later analysis identified candidate immune exposures from TCR beta sequences and the way those sequences occurred across donors. In an earlier analysis of 550 to 700 of the donors, high-throughput TCR beta sequencing was used to judge whether each TCR beta V gene segment behaved as functional or pseudogenic. Donor age, sex, ethnicity and CMV serostatus were compiled alongside the repertoire data. Genome-wide SNP genotypes for about three fifths of the roughly 700 donors were used in a later genetic analysis, which treated that subset as a discovery cohort. All discovery cohort repertoires had been generated on a single sequencing platform. HLA typing covered class I and class II loci at four-digit resolution. Typing coverage differed by locus: A, B, C, DRB1 and DQB1 were typed in roughly 620-630 donors, DQA1 in 522, DPA1 in 600 to 610, and DPB1 in just under 490. Roughly five DR-DQ haplotypes were handled as single units for association and clustering because linkage in the cohort was strong. Among over 350 genotyped donors of the cohort, an average of approximately 240,000 unique TCR beta nucleotide sequences were sequenced per donor, about a sixth of them non-productive. Results and caveats for the whole study, not just this receptor: A later genetic analysis reported fewer N-insertions in productive TCRs among donors in an Asian-associated ancestry cluster than the roughly 700-donor mean. In a later analysis, most CMV-associated TCR beta chains were found to appear HLA-restricted, with HLA associations seemingly driven largely by CMV exposure. The sequencing pipeline was judged likely to have produced a cluster of highly shared sequence variants as a technical artifact. The classifier was reported to diagnose cytomegalovirus status with high specificity and sensitivity in both the original and validation cohorts. Immune exposure information for the cohort was limited to CMV serostatus. The 87-base-pair reads could not distinguish some IMGT-functional V segments, including TRBV6-2 and TRBV6-3, so those segments were excluded. A later analysis associated 15,000 to 20,000 TCR beta sequences with specific HLA alleles at a false discovery rate of 0.05. A later analysis reported that several top co-occurrence clusters appeared linked to parvovirus B19, influenza, CMV and Epstein-Barr virus. Because HLA typing was missing for some donors at each locus, association tests included only the typed subset. In an earlier analysis of some 500 of the donors, most TCR beta V segments were observed in productive rearrangements about 87% or about 30% of the time, broadly matching IMGT annotations. The authors suggested that the approach could potentially be generalized to other disease states and immunological phenotypes. A later analysis found that HLA-associated TCR beta chains were more clonally expanded and had lower generation probabilities than equally common non-associated chains. An association between a missense DCLRE1C variant and V-gene and J-gene trimming of TCR beta chains was found in a later genetic analysis and replicated in an independent cohort. Most TCR sequences were seen in very few donors, while some public TCRs were found in many individuals. When HLA alleles, especially DR and DQ, strongly co-occurred, TCR associations were difficult to assign to individual alleles. In a later analysis, the rate of TCR association differed among HLA loci, with DRB1 alleles having the most associated TCRs and HLA-C alleles having the fewest. A few of the identified cytomegalovirus-associated TCR beta chains were confirmed in vitro to be specific for cytomegalovirus antigens. The earlier analysis of nearly 600 of the donors excluded some 15 rarely observed V segments, including chromosome 9 orphons, because counts were too low. In this cohort, only TCR beta chains were sequenced, and detectable features were limited by the absence of alpha or paired-chain data. A further reported finding was that TCR beta sequences accurately predicted the HLA-A and HLA-B alleles for most subjects in the first cohort. The study listed 164 TCR beta chains as associated with cytomegalovirus. Sequencing depth was assumed to be roughly uniform across donors in the presence/absence analyses, though that assumption may not hold. Linkage disequilibrium might explain the correlated functional status among segregating V segments, but an unknown experimental factor could not be excluded.

The cohort consisted of 600 or so healthy bone marrow donors. At the time of sampling, every cohort member was nominally healthy, though immune exposures that went unrecorded were likely present. The donor was CMV seronegative and was included in the group of about 350 seronegative cohort members. A peripheral blood sample was provided by each donor, and peripheral blood mononuclear cells were used for TCR beta sequencing. The Qiagen DNeasy Blood Extraction Kit was used to extract genomic DNA from the blood cell samples. The receptor library was made with the immunoSEQ multiplex PCR assay. For the multiplex PCR, a mixture combining 60 forward primers for TCR Vbeta segments and 13 reverse primers for TCR Jbeta segments was used. The CDR3 region of rearranged TCR beta genes was amplified from genomic DNA with a multiplex PCR assay. The Illumina HiSeq System was used to sequence the amplified TCR beta libraries as 87-base-pair reads. The study's processing was this. Across the 500 to 700 repertoires, a later analysis counted 60 million to 90 million unique TCR beta chains, 9 million to 14 million of which were shared by at least two donors. Raw reads were error-corrected and collapsed into unique sequences with a nearest-neighbor algorithm that merged closely related sequences to remove PCR and sequencing errors. CDR3 sequences were aligned to IMGT reference sequences to assign V, D and J gene segments. For a sequence to be retained, at least a six-nucleotide match to both a V gene segment and a J gene segment was required. A rearrangement counted as productive if the CDR3 had no stop codons and remained in frame with V and J, and every other rearrangement counted as non-productive. CDR3 was defined by IMGT convention, running from the second conserved V-encoded cysteine to the conserved J-encoded phenylalanine. In an earlier analysis of around 540 of the donors, sequences lacking an unambiguous match to a single V gene segment were excluded. An earlier analysis of several hundred of the donors called V segments functional above 56.7% productive rearrangements and segregating when the between-donor standard deviation exceeded 5%. A statistical classification framework was built for diagnosing cytomegalovirus status from the catalog of TCR beta chain sequences. In a later analysis, TCR nucleotide sequences were compared against IMGT/GENE-DB human TR gene sequences so that V and J genes could be assigned. Using the TCRdist pipeline, a later analysis assigned CDR3 sequences along with most-parsimonious VDJ recombination scenarios. In a later analysis, each TCR beta chain was defined by its CDR3 amino acid sequence together with its V-gene family, and reads lacking a unique V-gene family were excluded. To address suspected cross-contamination and a sequencing artifact, a later analysis removed 592 highly shared, low-generation-probability nucleotide sequences. For each public chain, a later analysis derived a clonal expansion index from normalized ranks of inferred template counts within each repertoire. A later analysis computed generation probabilities with a VDJ recombination model fitted to out-of-frame rearrangements, and checked the results against IGoR. In a later analysis, TCR-TCR, TCR-HLA and TCR-CMV co-occurrence was scored with hypergeometric tests, and a repertoire-size bias correction was applied to TCR pairs. In a later analysis, false discovery rates were estimated by permuting HLA or CMV assignments 20 times. In a later analysis, co-occurring TCRs were grouped using DBSCAN, and TCRdist sequence similarity was added for clustering within HLA-allele-positive subsets. Repertoires with fewer than 30,000 or more than 120,000 public chains, plus five repertoires with anomalous nucleotide sharing, were excluded from co-occurrence clustering. This is the immuneACCESS table as TCRdb keeps it, with only in-frame sequences that have V and J called. A part of the clones is gone; compared with another copy, unresolved V genes explain less than half, and the rest is unexplained. The V and J calls and the clone size are those of that table, but D and trimming were determined from the DNA. This sample gives around 140,000 clones in total; 77% of them show up just once. The top ten hold 0.94% of the sample.

Turning to this clone: Its antigen remains undetermined. Base qualities are missing; no much larger clone stands one base away.

The cysteine opens and the phenylalanine closes a CDR3 of 15 amino acids. Solely the CDR3 DNA is kept, with 45 bases framed from the first base. For this chain, trimming is 4 bases at the V end and 4 bases at the J end, and the number of junction bases without a gene match is 7. According to the germline V gene (reference sequence), CDR1 reads MNHEY and CDR2 reads SMNVEV. The sequenced material came from PBMCs. The clonotype comes from a woman aged 60-70 years in good health and CMV-seronegative. The chain was built from TRBV27 and TRBJ2-7; 10 bases in the junction line up with TRBD1. The base sequence is TGTGCCAGCAGTTCGACCGACAGGGGGCGATACGAGCAGTACTTC. The translation is CASSSTDRGRYEQYF.